The entry that follows covers one T cell receptor beta chain sequence. Its antigen remains unidentified. This specimen belongs to a study of radiotherapy plus CTLA-4 blockade in lung cancer. Chemo-refractory metastatic non-small-cell lung cancer patients underwent focal radiation alongside CTLA-4 blockade with ipilimumab. The CDR3 contains 14 residues. Germline CDR1 is KGHSH and CDR2 is LQKENI. The ends lost 3 bases at V and 8 bases at J; junction bases unmatched: 9. Findings of the study overall: The best predictor of response was reported to be early blood T cell clone dynamics, with interferon-beta.

Assay: immunoSEQ multiplex PCR; the TCRdb copy retains only in-frame clones and omits some. The repertoire includes around 82,000 clones, around 79% of them detected once, and roughly 22% sits in the top ten. The specimen comprised peripheral blood, sampled from a patient treated with radiotherapy plus ipilimumab. The V gene is TRBV18, the J gene TRBJ1-1; 7 nucleotides agree with TRBD1. This receptor was taken from a human donor with non-small cell lung cancer whose response to radiotherapy plus ipilimumab could not be evaluated. Some clones in this sample may be carry-over from other donors' samples. CDR3 nucleotides: TGTGCCAGCTCACCCGGACAGGCCCTATTCGAAGCTTTCTTT. Its translation is CASSPGQALFEAFF.